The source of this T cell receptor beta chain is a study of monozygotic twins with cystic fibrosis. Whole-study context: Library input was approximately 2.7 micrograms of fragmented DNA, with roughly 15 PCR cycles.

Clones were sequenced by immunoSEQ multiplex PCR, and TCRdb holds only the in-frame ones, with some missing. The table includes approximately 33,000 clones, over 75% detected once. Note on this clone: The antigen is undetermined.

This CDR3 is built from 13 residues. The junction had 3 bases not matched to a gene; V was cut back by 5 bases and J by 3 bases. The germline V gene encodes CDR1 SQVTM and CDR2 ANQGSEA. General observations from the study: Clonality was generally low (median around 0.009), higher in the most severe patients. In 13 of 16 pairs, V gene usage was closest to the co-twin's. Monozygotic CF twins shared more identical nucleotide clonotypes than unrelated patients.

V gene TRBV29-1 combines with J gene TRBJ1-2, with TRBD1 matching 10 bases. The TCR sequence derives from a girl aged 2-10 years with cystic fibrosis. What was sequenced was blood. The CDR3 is CSVPGQGYYGYTF. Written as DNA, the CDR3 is TGCAGCGTTCCGGGACAGGGGTACTATGGCTACACCTTC. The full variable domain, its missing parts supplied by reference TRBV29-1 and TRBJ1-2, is SAVISQKPSRDICQRGTSLTIQCQVDSQVTMMFWYRQQPGQSLTLIATANQGSEATYESGFVIDKFPISRPNLTFSTLTVSNMSPEDSSIYLCSVPGQGYYGYTFGSGTRLTVV.